This record concerns one T cell receptor beta chain sequence. This sample is part of a study of patients and donors after allogeneic stem cell transplantation. Between the trimmed V and J ends, which lost 3 bases and 4 bases, there was a span of 12 bases. Germline-derived CDR1 and CDR2 are DFQATT and SNEGSKA (reference sequence). CDR3 size: 14 residues. TCRdb re-derived calls from the RT-PCR reads in MiXCR, one entry per CDR3 protein. Of roughly 880,000 distinct CDR3 sequences listed, 18% are singletons. The sample comprised blood, either unsorted or a sorted T cell fraction (not recorded which). The origin of this receptor is a human donor who was either an allogeneic HSCT recipient or a stem cell or donor lymphocyte infusion donor (not recorded which). It is not recorded whose cells these are; they may come from a transplant donor. The chain links TRBV20-1 to TRBJ1-4; the D is unclear. CDR3 nucleotide sequence: TGCAGTGCTAGCCCTCCCCTCCTTAATGAAAAACTGTTTTTT. As protein: CSASPPLLNEKLFF.